These T cell receptor beta chains were read from a single sample in a study of blood T cell repertoires in COVID-19. Clones were sequenced by immunoSEQ multiplex PCR, and TCRdb holds only the in-frame ones, with some missing. This repertoire shows hundreds of thousands of clones, roughly 91% found once; its top ten account for approximately 2%. The sequencing input was PBMCs or T cells enriched from blood (not recorded which). These receptors were taken from an older woman in a cohort exposed to, infected with or recovered from COVID-19 (not recorded which). Both conserved end residues are part of each CDR3. The order of the fields is J gene, V gene, clone size, D gene, CDR3 protein, CDR3 DNA. A D gene is named only where the DNA matches it firmly. Clone size is stated in some rows and not others, as once, few, many or a class when expanded.

TRBJ2-5,TRBV7-2,.,.,CASSLGSQGFETQYF,TGTGCCAGCAGCTTAGGCAGTCAGGGGTTCGAGACCCAGTACTTC
TRBJ2-5,TRBV5-1,.,TRBD2,CASRSGLAGGRETQYF,TGCGCCAGCAGATCGGGACTAGCGGGAGGACGAGAGACCCAGTACTTC
TRBJ1-5,TRBV28,many,TRBD1,CASGRGGLQPQHF,TGTGCCAGCGGCCGAGGGGGCCTTCAGCCCCAGCATTTT
TRBJ1-6,TRBV28,.,.,CASRQDNSPLHF,TGTGCCAGCAGACAGGACAATTCACCCCTCCACTTT
TRBJ2-2,TRBV28,.,.,CASSLSPGGKGLFF,TGTGCCAGCAGTTTATCGCCCGGCGGGAAAGGGCTGTTTTTT
TRBJ2-1,TRBV28,.,.,CASSFRYGEQFF,TGTGCCAGCAGTTTCCGGTATGGTGAGCAGTTCTTC
TRBJ2-5,TRBV9,.,TRBD2,CASSAGGEETQYF,TGTGCCAGCAGCGCGGGGGGGGAAGAGACCCAGTACTTC
TRBJ2-7,TRBV4-2,.,TRBD1,CASSQGRDSSYEQYF,TGTGCCAGCAGCCAAGGCCGGGACAGCTCCTACGAGCAGTACTTC
TRBJ1-1,TRBV18,.,TRBD1,CASSPLPGQGYFNTEAFF,TGTGCCAGCTCACCACTACCGGGACAGGGGTACTTTAACACTGAAGCTTTCTTT
TRBJ2-1,TRBV28,.,.,CASSRPSKGGNEQFF,TGTGCCAGCAGTCGTCCGAGTAAGGGGGGGAATGAGCAGTTCTTC
TRBJ1-5,TRBV6-5,.,.,CASSYAPGRGVQPQHF,TGTGCCAGCAGTTACGCCCCGGGGCGGGGAGTGCAGCCCCAGCATTTT
TRBJ1-1,TRBV29-1,.,TRBD1,CSGTGQANTEAFF,TGCAGCGGCACGGGACAGGCGAACACTGAAGCTTTCTTT
TRBJ2-2,TRBV5-4,.,.,CASSLSRENTGELFF,TGTGCCAGCAGCTTGTCGCGGGAGAACACCGGGGAGCTGTTTTTT
TRBJ2-7,TRBV4-3,once,TRBD2,CASSQDGTSSAYEQYF,TGCGCCAGCAGCCAAGATGGGACTAGCTCGGCCTACGAGCAGTACTTC
TRBJ2-7,TRBV30,.,TRBD2,CACLSPAGVNEQYF,TGTGCCTGCCTAAGCCCAGCGGGAGTAAACGAGCAGTACTTC
TRBJ1-2,TRBV28,.,.,CASSFTRSSGYTF,TGTGCCAGCAGTTTTACGAGGTCCTCTGGCTACACCTTC
TRBJ1-4,TRBV7-6,.,.,CASSLGEGRSEKLFF,TGTGCCAGCAGCCTAGGGGAGGGGAGGAGCGAAAAACTGTTTTTT
TRBJ2-5,TRBV19,.,.,CASSRENEETQYF,TGTGCCAGTAGTCGCGAGAATGAAGAGACCCAGTACTTC
TRBJ2-7,TRBV9,.,.,CASTPRAESSSYEQYF,TGTGCCAGCACTCCGAGAGCGGAGAGTAGCTCCTACGAGCAGTACTTC
TRBJ2-1,TRBV7-3,.,.,CASSLTPGDEQFF,TGTGCCAGCAGCTTAACACCGGGAGATGAGCAGTTCTTC
TRBJ2-1,TRBV27,.,TRBD1,CASSFRTGTYNEQFF,TGTGCCAGCAGTTTTCGGACAGGGACCTACAATGAGCAGTTCTTC
TRBJ1-3,TRBV30,few,.,CAWSVTSSGNTIYF,TGTGCCTGGAGTGTCACCAGCTCTGGAAACACCATATATTTT
TRBJ2-1,TRBV2,.,TRBD2,CASSTSWEGRFF,TGTGCCAGCAGTACCAGTTGGGAGGGGCGGTTCTTC
TRBJ2-1,TRBV12-5,.,TRBD1,CASGSGPPGQGLAVSSSYNEQFF,TGTGCTAGTGGTTCAGGGCCCCCGGGACAGGGCCTAGCGGTCTCCAGCTCCTACAATGAGCAGTTCTTC
TRBJ1-5,TRBV5-1,.,.,CASSLEGGRSNQPQHF,TGCGCCAGCAGCTTAGAGGGAGGGAGAAGCAATCAGCCCCAGCATTTT
TRBJ1-1,TRBV27,.,.,CASSLSWGDEAFF,TGTGCCAGCAGTTTATCTTGGGGGGATGAAGCTTTCTTT
TRBJ2-4,TRBV2,.,TRBD2,CASSGTSGSQNIQYF,TGTGCCAGCAGCGGGACTAGCGGGAGCCAAAACATTCAGTACTTC
TRBJ2-3,TRBV10-1,.,TRBD1,CASSKQGESTDTQYF,TGCGCCAGCAGTAAGCAGGGGGAGAGTACCGATACGCAGTATTTT
TRBJ1-2,TRBV11-3,.,.,CASSLVKGQSFYGYTF,TGTGCCAGCAGCTTAGTTAAGGGGCAGAGTTTCTATGGCTACACCTTC
TRBJ1-5,TRBV6-2/TRBV6-3,.,.,CASSYSRGSGEPQHF,TGTGCCAGCAGTTACTCGAGGGGGAGTGGGGAGCCCCAGCATTTT
TRBJ2-3,TRBV21-1,.,.,CASRTSGLTDTQYF,TGTGCCAGCAGGACTAGCGGTCTCACAGATACGCAGTATTTT
TRBJ1-5,TRBV23-1,.,.,CASSQSQGGNQPQHF,TGCGCCAGCAGTCAATCGCAGGGCGGTAATCAGCCCCAGCATTTT
TRBJ2-3,TRBV7-2,.,.,CASSLLTDTQYF,TGTGCCAGCAGCTTGTTAACAGATACGCAGTATTTT
TRBJ2-6,TRBV5-1,.,TRBD2,CASSARGAGANVLTF,TGCGCCAGCAGTGCCCGGGGGGCTGGGGCCAACGTCCTGACTTTC
TRBJ1-5,TRBV19,.,.,CASSIEWGRDQPQHF,TGTGCCAGTAGTATAGAGTGGGGCAGGGATCAGCCCCAGCATTTT
TRBJ1-3,TRBV2,.,.,CASSREPGNTIYF,TGTGCCAGCAGTCGGGAACCTGGAAACACCATATATTTT
TRBJ2-7,TRBV24-1,.,.,CATSDSKRHEQYF,TGTGCCACCAGTGATTCCAAGCGCCACGAGCAGTACTTC
TRBJ2-7,TRBV28,.,.,CASSLSGTPKEYEQYF,TGTGCCAGCAGTTTATCGGGGACACCTAAAGAATACGAGCAGTACTTC
TRBJ2-2,TRBV4-2,.,TRBD2,CASSQETSGPNTGELFF,TGTGCCAGCAGCCAAGAGACTAGCGGGCCTAACACCGGGGAGCTGTTTTTT
TRBJ2-1,TRBV7-2,.,TRBD2,CASSLELAGAREQFF,TGTGCCAGCAGCTTAGAACTAGCGGGAGCCAGGGAGCAGTTCTTC
TRBJ2-7,TRBV5-4,.,TRBD1,CASSPTGGSYEQYF,TGTGCCAGCAGCCCTACAGGGGGGTCCTACGAGCAGTACTTC
TRBJ2-7,TRBV5-1,once,TRBD2,CASSLGATSGRAYEQYF,TGCGCCAGCAGCTTGGGCGCGACTAGCGGGAGGGCCTACGAGCAGTACTTC
TRBJ1-5,TRBV3-1/TRBV3-2,few,.,CASSQRGGPRGNQPQHF,TGTGCCAGCAGCCAACGGGGAGGGCCTAGGGGCAATCAGCCCCAGCATTTT
TRBJ2-4,TRBV28,.,.,CPRPARSAKNIQYF,TGTCCCCGACCGGCCAGGTCGGCCAAAAACATTCAGTACTTC
TRBJ2-3,TRBV18,.,.,CASSPPSARLEQYF,TGTGCCAGCTCACCACCGTCCGCTAGGTTGGAACAGTATTTT
TRBJ2-1,TRBV7-3,.,.,CASSLLGRDEQFF,TGTGCCAGCAGCTTACTAGGGAGAGATGAGCAGTTCTTC
TRBJ2-1,TRBV18,.,TRBD2,CASSWGDPWASGKYNEQFF,TGTGCCAGCTCATGGGGGGACCCTTGGGCTAGCGGGAAGTACAATGAGCAGTTCTTC